Below, 24 T cell receptor beta chains from the same sample are listed, as sequenced in a study of blood T cell repertoires in COVID-19 (dated by TCRdb to 2019 to 2021). Receptor libraries were prepared by the immunoSEQ multiplex PCR assay. TCRdb re-hosts the immuneACCESS table, in-frame sequences only. Its copies lack some clones; in the studies checked, an unresolved V gene accounts for under half of them, and the cause for the rest is not known. Within this sample are around 150,000 clones, with 76% of them counted one time only. The ten most abundant clones make up more than 3% of the sample. Sequenced sample: peripheral blood. Receptor source: a woman of 80 years or more with acute or convalescent COVID-19.

The rearrangement uses TRBV12-3 or TRBV12-4 and TRBJ1-3; no clear D. V shed 5 bases and J shed 0 bases, with 5 bases lying between them. This CDR3 is built from 13 residues. CDR3 residues: CASSRDSGNTIYF. CDR3 DNA sequence: TGTGCCAGCAGTCGAGACTCTGGAAACACCATATATTTT.

DNA of the CDR3: TGTGCCAGCAGTGAAGCCCCCGGACAGGGGTATGGCTACACCTTC. Encoded protein: CASSEAPGQGYGYTF. The V gene is TRBV2, the J gene TRBJ1-2, with 9 positions matching TRBD1. V trimming: 0 bases; J trimming: 5 bases; junction bases outside the gene matches: 4. Germline CDR1 SNHLY, CDR2 FYNNEI. The CDR3 has 15 residues.

The chain couples TRBV7-6 to TRBJ1-2, with TRBD1 matching 8 bases. V lost 1 base and J lost 4; bases outside the gene matches: 2. This CDR3 has 14 amino acids. The germline CDR1 and CDR2 sequences are SGHVS and FNYEAQ. CDR3 protein: CASSLDTGGYGYTF. The DNA of the CDR3 is TGTGCCAGCAGCTTAGACACAGGGGGCTATGGCTACACCTTC.

The CDR3 DNA reads TGTGCCAGCAGCCAAGTTGCAGGGGCGGACACTGAAGCTTTCTTT. Its protein is CASSQVAGADTEAFF. The chain has TRBV14 and TRBJ1-1; D may be TRBD1 (6 bases). Trimming took off 1 base at V and 3 bases at J, with 12 bases between the two ends. CDR1 is SGHDN, CDR2 FVKESK, per germline. The CDR3 runs to 15 residues.

The chain links TRBV5-1 to TRBJ2-2, with D perhaps matching TRBD2 (6 bases). Between the trimmed V and J ends, which lost 4 bases and 5 bases, there was a span of 15 bases. The CDR3 sequence is 15 residues long. The germline CDR1 and CDR2 sequences are SGHRS and YFSETQ. The CDR3 loop reads CASSRVNAGTGELFF. As DNA, the CDR3 is TGCGCCAGCAGCCGGGTCAATGCGGGGACCGGGGAGCTGTTTTTT.

V usage is TRBV20-1 and J usage is TRBJ2-1, with D unresolved. Trimming shortened V by 3 bases and J by 6 bases, and 15 bases separated the two germline ends. This CDR3 is 14 amino acids long. CDR1 DFQATT and CDR2 SNEGSKA come from the germline V gene (reference sequence). CDR3 in amino acids: CSASRRSRGNEQFF. CDR3 nucleotide sequence: TGCAGTGCTAGTAGGCGTTCCCGCGGCAATGAGCAGTTCTTC.

The J gene is TRBJ1-1, the V gene TRBV29-1, with D hard to call. The CDR3 runs to 13 residues. V lost 2 bases and J 6 bases, leaving 13 bases between the germline ends. CDR1 is SQVTM, CDR2 ANQGSEA, per germline. The CDR3 protein is CSVEQEGVSEAFF. In DNA form, the CDR3 reads TGCAGCGTTGAACAAGAGGGTGTATCTGAAGCTTTCTTT.

This clone was observed once. V and J are TRBV19 and TRBJ2-1, with 9 bases aligning to TRBD1. With V trimmed by 4 bases and J by 9 bases, 16 bases remained unmatched. Germline V gene lookup returns CDR1 LNHDA and CDR2 SQIVND (reference sequence). This CDR3 contains 17 residues. The CDR3 coding sequence is TGTGCCAGTAGTAAGCTAATTACAGGGGGCGAAAGGTCTGAGCAGTTCTTC. Protein sequence: CASSKLITGGERSEQFF.

The CDR3 spells CASSGDGTEAFF. The CDR3 coding sequence is TGTGCCAGCAGTGGAGACGGCACTGAAGCTTTCTTT. This chain uses TRBV12-3 or TRBV12-4 with TRBJ1-1; D gene uncertain. The CDR3 spans 12 residues. The germline V and J ends were trimmed by 5 bases and 4 bases, with 8 bases remaining between them.

The rearrangement joins TRBV7-3 to TRBJ2-5; possibly TRBD1 for D (7 bases). The CDR3 contains 15 residues. The germline gives CDR1 SGHTA, CDR2 FQGTGA. V lost 5 bases and J 1 base, leaving 14 bases between the germline ends. The CDR3 loop is CASSARRGAQETQYF. In DNA form, the CDR3 reads TGTGCCAGCAGCGCGCGCAGGGGGGCCCAAGAGACCCAGTACTTC.

V is TRBV7-9 and J is TRBJ1-4, with TRBD1 as a possible D gene (5 bases). CDR3 size: 12 residues. V was clipped by 5 bases and J by 13 bases, with 14 bases between them. Germline V CDR1 and CDR2: SEHNR, FQNEAQ (reference sequence). CDR3 DNA: TGTGCCAGCAGCCCCGGGGGAGGATTACTGTTTTTT. Translating gives CASSPGGGLLFF.

V usage is TRBV19 and J usage is TRBJ2-1, with 8 nucleotides matching TRBD1. The junction had 9 bases not matched to a gene; V was cut back by 4 bases and J by 7 bases. The length of the CDR3 is 15 residues. The germline V gene has CDR1 LNHDA and CDR2 SQIVND (reference sequence). The DNA of the CDR3 is TGTGCCAGTAGTACAAACCGGGACAGGTTGAATGAGCAGTTCTTC. It encodes CASSTNRDRLNEQFF. Variable domain in full (rest from reference TRBV19 and TRBJ2-1): DGGITQSPKYLFRKEGQNVTLSCEQNLNHDAMYWYRQDPGQGLRLIYYSQIVNDFQKGDIAEGYSVSREKKESFPLTVTSAQKNPTAFYLCASSTNRDRLNEQFFGPGTRLTVL.

J is TRBJ2-3 and V is TRBV28; D unresolved. Trimming cost V 3 bases and J 3 bases, with 4 bases left between them. Looked up from germline, CDR1 is MDHEN and CDR2 is SYDVKM. There are 12 residues in the CDR3. CDR3 protein: CASSFATDTQYF. In DNA, the CDR3 is TGTGCCAGCAGTTTCGCGACAGATACGCAGTATTTT.

This chain connects TRBV19 to TRBJ2-1; weak D call: TRBD1 (6 bases). The CDR3 runs to 14 residues. The germline V gene encodes CDR1 LNHDA and CDR2 SQIVND (reference sequence). V shed 4 bases and J shed 4 bases, with 11 bases lying between them. DNA of the CDR3: TGTGCCAGTAGTAGGGACATGACGTACAATGAGCAGTTCTTC. This gives the protein CASSRDMTYNEQFF.

This chain joins TRBV27 and TRBJ2-1; TRBD2 might be the D (6 bases). This CDR3 comprises 16 residues. Trimming took 0 bases from V and 0 from J, leaving 9 bases between them. CDR1 is MNHEY and CDR2 is SMNVEV in the germline V gene (reference sequence). The CDR3 sequence is CASSLSLGSSYNEQFF. The CDR3 nucleotides are TGTGCCAGCAGTTTATCGCTCGGGAGCTCCTACAATGAGCAGTTCTTC.

In this sample, this clone turned up once. The V gene is TRBV7-2, the J gene TRBJ1-1, with D unresolved. The CDR3 sequence is 17 residues long. Deletions cut 1 base from V and 1 base from J, with 16 bases between. Germline V gene lookup returns CDR1 SGHTA and CDR2 FQGNSA. The CDR3 DNA sequence: TGTGCCAGCAGCTTAGGTGAGAGGAACGGAGAGAACACTGAAGCTTTCTTT. Its protein is CASSLGERNGENTEAFF.

The gene calls are TRBV27 and TRBJ1-3; unclear D gene. The V and J ends lost 3 bases and 3 bases respectively, with 9 bases between them. Germline loops: CDR1 MNHEY, CDR2 SMNVEV (reference sequence). The length of the CDR3 is 14 residues. As DNA, the CDR3 is TGTGCCAGCAGTTTTACGGGGAGTGGAAACACCATATATTTT. Its translation: CASSFTGSGNTIYF.

This clone was recorded at least ten times. The J gene is TRBJ1-2, the V gene TRBV3-1 (or the pseudogene TRBV3-2); 10 nucleotides align to TRBD1. The germline gives CDR1 LGHDT, CDR2 YNNKEL (reference sequence). The CDR3 extends over 17 amino acids. V shed 1 base, J shed 4 bases, and the junction held 9 bases outside the gene matches. Written as DNA, the CDR3 is TGTGCCAGCAGCCAAGGACAGGGGGCTTTGATGGGCTATGGCTACACCTTC. This codes for CASSQGQGALMGYGYTF.

The chain recombines TRBV7-9 with TRBJ1-2, with 8 bases aligning to TRBD1. The V gene end was trimmed by 5 bases and the J gene end by 4 bases; junction bases not matched to a gene: 3. Germline CDR1 is SEHNR and CDR2 is FQNEAQ (reference sequence). This CDR3 has 13 residues. The CDR3 is CASSLGQGYGYTF. In DNA form, the CDR3 reads TGTGCCAGCAGCCTCGGACAGGGCTATGGCTACACCTTC.

The chain uses TRBV2 and TRBJ2-1; 8 nucleotides agree with TRBD1. Trimming took 6 bases from V and 4 from J; bases not matched to a gene: 8. The CDR3 runs to 15 residues. The germline gives CDR1 SNHLY, CDR2 FYNNEI. The CDR3 DNA reads TGTGCCAGCAGAACCGGGACAGGAACTTACAATGAGCAGTTCTTC. It is translated as CASRTGTGTYNEQFF.

CDR3 coding DNA: TGTGCCAGCAGCTTCGGACAGGGAGATCAGCCCCAGCATTTT. It translates to CASSFGQGDQPQHF. V usage is TRBV5-6 and J usage is TRBJ1-5; 8 bases line up with TRBD1. The CDR3 sequence is 14 residues long. Germline V CDR1 and CDR2: SGHDT, YYEEEE. V was pared by 2 bases and J by 5 bases, with 3 bases of the junction left unmatched.

The chain combines TRBV2 with TRBJ2-6; 9 nucleotides line up with TRBD1. The trim removed 0 bases at V and 0 bases at J, leaving 6 bases unmatched. The CDR3 sequence is 19 residues long. The V gene's germline CDR1 is SNHLY and CDR2 FYNNEI. The CDR3 here is CASSEALGTGTSGANVLTF. Written as DNA, the CDR3 is TGTGCCAGCAGTGAAGCGCTTGGGACAGGGACCTCTGGGGCCAACGTCCTGACTTTC.

About this clone itself: Other DNA sequences from this sample encode an identical CDR3 as well. CDR3 coding DNA: TGCGCCAGCAGTTTAGGCAGAGGGCAAGAGACCCAGTACTTC. It codes for CASSLGRGQETQYF. V usage is TRBV5-1 and J usage is TRBJ2-5; possible D gene TRBD2, 5 bases. The CDR3 consists of 14 residues. V was trimmed by 5 bases and J by 2 bases, leaving 13 bases between them. From germline, CDR1 is SGHRS and CDR2 YFSETQ.

Turning to this clone: At one end, the junction sequence differs from germline, possibly due to a read error. This rearrangement joins TRBV19 to TRBJ1-2; 8 bases fit TRBD1. The CDR3 extends over 11 amino acids. Per germline, CDR1 LNHDA and CDR2 SQIVND (reference sequence). The CDR3 sequence is CASSTGGPLFF. The CDR3 nucleotides read TGTGCCAGTAGTACAGGGGGCCCCCTCTTCTTC. The full variable domain, with the rest looked up from reference TRBV19 and TRBJ1-2, is DGGITQSPKYLFRKEGQNVTLSCEQNLNHDAMYWYRQDPGQGLRLIYYSQIVNDFQKGDIAEGYSVSREKKESFPLTVTSAQKNPTAFYLCASSTGGPLFFGSGTRLTVV.